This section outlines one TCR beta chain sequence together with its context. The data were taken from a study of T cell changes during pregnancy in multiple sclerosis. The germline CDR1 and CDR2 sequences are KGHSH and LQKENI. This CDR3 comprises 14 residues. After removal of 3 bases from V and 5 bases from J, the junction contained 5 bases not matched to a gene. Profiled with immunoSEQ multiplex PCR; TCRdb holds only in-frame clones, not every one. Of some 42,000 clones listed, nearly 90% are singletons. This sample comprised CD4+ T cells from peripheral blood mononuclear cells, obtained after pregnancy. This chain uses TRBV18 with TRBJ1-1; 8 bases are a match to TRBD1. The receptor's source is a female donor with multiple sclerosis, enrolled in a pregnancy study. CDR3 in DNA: TGTGCCAGCTCACCCCGGCAGGGGGCGACTGAAGCTTTCTTT. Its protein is CASSPRQGATEAFF. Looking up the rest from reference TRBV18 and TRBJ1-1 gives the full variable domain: NAGVMQNPRHLVRRRGQEARLRCSPMKGHSHVYWYRQLPEEGLKFMVYLQKENIIDESGMPKERFSAEFPKEGPSILRIQQVVRGDSAAYFCASSPRQGATEAFFGQGTRLTVV.